The 5 T cell receptor beta chains below come from one sample, sequenced in a study of OX40 agonist ivuxolimab in advanced cancers. TCRdb keeps only in-frame clones here, not all; method: immunoSEQ multiplex PCR. The data hold tens of thousands of clones, with about nine tenths observed a single time. The material was CD4+ or CD8+ T cells sorted from blood, obtained in a trial of the OX40 agonist ivuxolimab. Source of these receptors: an adult with an advanced solid tumor such as melanoma, head and neck, liver or kidney cancer.

This chain joins TRBV5-1 and TRBJ2-1, with TRBD2 matching 13 bases. J gave up 6 bases and V 2 bases, and 11 bases lay outside the gene matches. The CDR3 is 18 residues long. The V gene's germline CDR1 is SGHRS and CDR2 YFSETQ. The CDR3 bases are TGCGCCAGCAGCTTTTGGGCCTGGGGGACTAGCGGGGCCAATGAGCAGTTCTTC. Its translation: CASSFWAWGTSGANEQFF.

This clone has just one count. The V gene is TRBV5-1, the J gene TRBJ2-2; 8 bases fit TRBD1. Trimming took 4 bases from V and 6 from J; bases not matched to a gene: 2. This CDR3 is built from 13 residues. Germline V CDR1 and CDR2: SGHRS, YFSETQ. CDR3: CASSDRGAGELFF. The DNA for the CDR3 is TGCGCCAGCAGCGACAGGGGCGCCGGGGAGCTGTTTTTT.

This clone appeared once. The chain employs TRBV2 and TRBJ1-6; D might be TRBD1 (6 bases). CDR3 length: 15 residues. The ends were cut back, 5 bases at V and 7 bases at J, with 15 bases in the middle. Germline V gene data show CDR1 as SNHLY and CDR2 as FYNNEI. CDR3 sequence: CASSPLTGPNSPLHF. CDR3 coding DNA: TGTGCCAGCAGTCCACTGACAGGACCGAATTCACCCCTCCACTTT.

The chain is built from TRBV19 and TRBJ2-7; TRBD1 matches 8 bases. The CDR3 loop spans 13 amino acids. Germline trimming cut 6 bases from V and 5 bases from J; bases unmatched to any gene: 6. Germline V gene sequence: CDR1 LNHDA, CDR2 SQIVND (reference sequence). The CDR3 sequence: CASRDRTGNEQYF. Here the CDR3 DNA reads TGTGCCAGTAGGGACAGGACAGGGAACGAGCAGTACTTC. The variable domain in full, completed from reference TRBV19 and TRBJ2-7, reads DGGITQSPKYLFRKEGQNVTLSCEQNLNHDAMYWYRQDPGQGLRLIYYSQIVNDFQKGDIAEGYSVSREKKESFPLTVTSAQKNPTAFYLCASRDRTGNEQYFGPGTRLTVT.

V and J are TRBV9 and TRBJ2-1; 7 bases are a match to TRBD2. V lost 2 bases and J lost 9; bases outside the gene matches: 14. Germline CDR1 is SGDLS and CDR2 is YYNGEE. The CDR3 is 16 residues long. The CDR3 sequence is CASSVGGVGVSSEQFF. Written as DNA, the CDR3 is TGTGCCAGCAGCGTGGGAGGGGTAGGGGTTTCATCTGAGCAGTTCTTC.